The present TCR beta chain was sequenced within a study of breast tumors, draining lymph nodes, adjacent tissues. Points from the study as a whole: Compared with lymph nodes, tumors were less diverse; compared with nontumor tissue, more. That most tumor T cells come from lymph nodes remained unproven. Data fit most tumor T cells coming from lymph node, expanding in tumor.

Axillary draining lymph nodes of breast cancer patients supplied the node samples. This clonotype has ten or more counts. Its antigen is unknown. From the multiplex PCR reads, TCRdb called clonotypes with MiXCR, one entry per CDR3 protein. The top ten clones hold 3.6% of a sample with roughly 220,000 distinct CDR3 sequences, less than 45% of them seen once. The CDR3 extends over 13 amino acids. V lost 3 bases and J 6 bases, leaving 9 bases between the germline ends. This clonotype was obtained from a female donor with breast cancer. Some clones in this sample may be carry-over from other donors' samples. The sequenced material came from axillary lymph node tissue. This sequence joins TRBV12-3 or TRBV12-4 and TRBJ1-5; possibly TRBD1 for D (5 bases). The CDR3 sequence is CASSFGGGQPQHF. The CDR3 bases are TGTGCCAGCAGTTTTGGGGGAGGTCAGCCCCAGCATTTT.